These 21 T cell receptor beta chains were sequenced from one sample in a study of T cells after posttransplantation cyclophosphamide. The method was immunoSEQ multiplex PCR; TCRdb's version includes in-frame clones alone and lacks a portion of them. The sample includes around 47,000 clones, approximately 94% seen only once; the top ten take approximately 2.9%. Sequenced sample: PBMCs. These receptors all stem from a woman in her 30s in good health and a related stem cell transplant donor.

The chain is built from TRBV10-3 and TRBJ2-3; 7 positions agree with TRBD1. J gave up 5 bases and V 10 bases, and 15 bases lay outside the gene matches. The CDR3 contains 15 residues. The germline gives CDR1 ENHRY, CDR2 SYGVKD. CDR3 sequence: CASRWGQRSQDTQYF. The CDR3 DNA reads as TGTGCCAGTAGGTGGGGACAGCGCTCACAAGATACGCAGTATTTT.

The V gene is TRBV4-2, the J gene TRBJ1-6; TRBD1 aligns across 7 bases. V lost 0 bases to trimming and J lost 5 bases; unmatched junction nucleotides: 4. Germline V gene sequence: CDR1 LGHNA, CDR2 YNFKEQ. The CDR3 length is 16 residues. CDR3 DNA sequence: TGTGCCAGCAGCCAAGATCGAGGGGGCAATAATTCACCCCTCCACTTT. The encoded protein is CASSQDRGGNNSPLHF.

This clone was found once. The chain carries TRBV7-8 and TRBJ2-1; TRBD2 might be the D (6 bases). The CDR3 runs to 15 residues. Germline lookup yields CDR1 SGHVS and CDR2 FQNEAQ. The V and J ends lost 1 base and 4 bases respectively, with 11 bases between them. DNA of the CDR3: TGTGCCAGCAGCTTAGTCCCCGGGGGATACAATGAGCAGTTCTTC. Translated, it gives CASSLVPGGYNEQFF.

J is TRBJ2-5 and V is TRBV7-2; D uncertain. The ends were cut back, 3 bases at V and 9 bases at J, with 11 bases in the middle. Looked up from germline, CDR1 is SGHTA and CDR2 is FQGNSA. The CDR3 length is 12 residues. CDR3 coding DNA: TGTGCCAGCAGCTTTCGCGCTGCGGCCCAGTACTTC. Protein: CASSFRAAAQYF.

This rearrangement joins TRBV10-3 to TRBJ1-2; D perhaps matches TRBD1 (6 bases). V lost 0 bases to trimming and J lost 6 bases, with 14 bases between them. CDR3 length: 15 residues. Germline CDR1 and CDR2: ENHRY and SYGVKD. The CDR3 coding sequence is TGTGCCATCAGTGAGTCGGACAGCATTCTTCATGGCTACACCTTC. This codes for CAISESDSILHGYTF.

This rearrangement joins TRBV2 to TRBJ1-1; 8 nucleotides line up with TRBD1. Unmatched junction bases numbered 3, after V lost 0 bases and J lost 3 bases. CDR3 length equals 15 residues. CDR1 and CDR2 (germline): SNHLY, FYNNEI. CDR3: CASSEAGRGHTEAFF. CDR3 coding DNA: TGTGCCAGCAGTGAAGCGGGCAGGGGGCACACTGAAGCTTTCTTT. The entire variable domain, with the rest obtained from reference TRBV2 and TRBJ1-1, is as follows: EPEVTQTPSHQVTQMGQEVILRCVPISNHLYFYWYRQILGQKVEFLVSFYNNEISEKSEIFDDQFSVERPDGSNFTLKIRSTKLEDSAMYFCASSEAGRGHTEAFFGQGTRLTVV.

The rearrangement uses TRBV5-1 and TRBJ2-7; 9 bases line up with TRBD1. The V segment lost 4 bases and the J segment 3 bases; nucleotides outside the gene matches: 2. This CDR3 has 13 amino acids. In germline, CDR1 is SGHRS, CDR2 YFSETQ. The CDR3 nucleotides are TGCGCCAGCAGCGGGGGACAGGGCTACGAGCAGTACTTC. Translated, it gives CASSGGQGYEQYF.

The chain carries TRBV7-9 and TRBJ1-2, with TRBD1 matching 8 bases. Trimming removed 4 bases from V and 4 bases from J; junction bases left unmatched: 17. Germline assignment: CDR1 SEHNR and CDR2 FQNEAQ (reference sequence). This CDR3 is built from 18 residues. CDR3 sequence reads: CASSSRSPGPGQAYGYTF. Written as DNA, the CDR3 is TGTGCCAGCAGCTCGCGCTCGCCGGGACCGGGACAGGCCTATGGCTACACCTTC.

This chain's CDR3 is CAWSGRGGSYNEQFF. Written as DNA, the CDR3 is TGTGCCTGGAGTGGCCGGGGGGGCTCCTACAATGAGCAGTTCTTC. The rearrangement uses TRBV30 and TRBJ2-1; 8 positions match TRBD2. Germline loops: CDR1 GTSNPN, CDR2 SVGIG (reference sequence). With V trimmed by 1 base and J by 0 bases, 2 bases remained unmatched. The CDR3 covers 15 residues. Using reference TRBV30 and TRBJ2-1 for the parts outside the CDR3, the full variable domain is SQTIHQWPATLVQPVGSPLSLECTVEGTSNPNLYWYRQAAGRGLQLLFYSVGIGQISSEVPQNLSASRPQDRQFILSSKKLLLSDSGFYLCAWSGRGGSYNEQFFGPGTRLTVL.

This clone is a singleton in its sample. The J gene is TRBJ1-2, the V gene TRBV2, with TRBD1 as a possible D gene (5 bases). The V gene lost 8 bases and the J gene lost 2 bases, with 15 bases spanning the gap. This CDR3 comprises 14 residues. Germline CDR1 SNHLY, CDR2 FYNNEI. CDR3 bases: TGTGCCAGCCGTCTCCTGACAGACAACTATGGCTACACCTTC. Its translation: CASRLLTDNYGYTF.

This chain links TRBV18 with TRBJ2-5; TRBD1 matches at 7 bases. Germline V gene sequence: CDR1 KGHSH, CDR2 LQKENI. This CDR3 is built from 14 residues. Losses at the gene ends were 2 bases for V and 3 bases for J; bases not matched to a gene: 3. CDR3 DNA: TGTGCCAGCTCACCAGGGACAGAAGAAGAGACCCAGTACTTC. Amino acids: CASSPGTEEETQYF.

The genes are TRBV18 and TRBJ1-2; no definite D call. Deletions cut 0 bases from V and 4 bases from J, with 9 bases between. Germline CDR1 KGHSH, CDR2 LQKENI. CDR3 length: 14 residues. CDR3 DNA: TGTGCCAGCTCACCACCCCGGGATCTCTATGGCTACACCTTC. Encoded protein: CASSPPRDLYGYTF.

The gene calls are TRBV19 and TRBJ1-5, with D possibly matching TRBD1 (5 bases). The CDR3 extends over 16 amino acids. Looked up from germline, CDR1 is LNHDA and CDR2 is SQIVND (reference sequence). Trimming cost V 2 bases and J 5 bases, with 16 bases left between them. CDR3 bases: TGTGCCAGTAGTATACGGCGGCAGGGAAGCTATCAGCCCCAGCATTTT. Protein: CASSIRRQGSYQPQHF.

The J gene is TRBJ1-1, the V gene TRBV7-9; the match to TRBD1 covers 9 bases. The CDR3 is made up of 16 amino acids. With V trimmed by 5 bases and J by 3 bases, 10 bases remained unmatched. Germline V gene data show CDR1 as SEHNR and CDR2 as FQNEAQ (reference sequence). DNA for the CDR3: TGTGCCAGCAGCCTCTGGACAGGGGATTTAGACACTGAAGCTTTCTTT. It encodes CASSLWTGDLDTEAFF.

This sequence joins TRBV18 and TRBJ2-2; TRBD1 is a possible D gene (6 bases). The CDR3 has 15 amino acids. V lost 3 bases to trimming and J lost 1 base, with 9 bases between them. Germline CDR1 reads KGHSH; CDR2 reads LQKENI. This CDR3 is CASSPGQWNTGELFF. CDR3 nucleotides: TGTGCCAGCTCACCCGGACAGTGGAACACCGGGGAGCTGTTTTTT.

V gene TRBV7-9 combines with J gene TRBJ2-1, with D maybe TRBD1 (5 bases). The germline gives CDR1 SEHNR, CDR2 FQNEAQ (reference sequence). V was trimmed by 5 bases and J by 8 bases, leaving 16 bases between them. The CDR3 runs 14 residues. The chain's CDR3 is CASSGRVGRDEQFF. DNA for the CDR3: TGTGCCAGCAGCGGCAGGGTCGGTCGCGATGAGCAGTTCTTC.

The chain carries TRBV7-2 and TRBJ1-4, with 8 bases that match TRBD1. Germline V gives CDR1 SGHTA, CDR2 FQGNSA. The V gene end was trimmed by 2 bases and the J gene end by 10 bases; junction bases not matched to a gene: 15. The CDR3 loop spans 17 amino acids. The CDR3 bases are TGTGCCAGCAGCTTAAGGCAGGGGGCCCTAGGGACTGGAAAACTGTTTTTT. Protein product: CASSLRQGALGTGKLFF.

The table lists this clone with a count of one. V and J are TRBV27 and TRBJ2-2, with D maybe TRBD2 (7 bases). This CDR3 region has 18 residues. V was pared by 2 bases and J by 4 bases, with 20 bases between. Germline V gives CDR1 MNHEY, CDR2 SMNVEV (reference sequence). CDR3 in DNA: TGTGCCAGCAGTTTAGGAGCGAAGGGGGGGGGCAGCACCGGGGAGCTGTTTTTT. This sequence encodes CASSLGAKGGGSTGELFF.

The chain carries TRBV5-1 and TRBJ2-7; 15 bases are a match to TRBD2. V shed 4 bases and J 2 bases; nucleotides not matched to a gene: 7. This CDR3 is 17 amino acids long. Germline V gene sequence: CDR1 SGHRS, CDR2 YFSETQ. The DNA for the CDR3 is TGCGCCAGCAGCCGGGGACTAGCGGGGGGTCCAACCTACGAGCAGTACTTC. This sequence encodes CASSRGLAGGPTYEQYF.

The chain links TRBV2 to TRBJ2-1; 8 bases are a match to TRBD2. There are 13 residues in the CDR3. The J segment lost 9 bases and the V segment lost 7 bases, leaving 8 bases of the junction unmatched. Germline CDR1 and CDR2: SNHLY and FYNNEI. The CDR3 sequence is CASTGLVYAEQFF. CDR3 coding DNA: TGTGCCAGCACGGGACTAGTATACGCTGAGCAGTTCTTC.

The chain employs TRBV27 and TRBJ1-4, with D perhaps matching TRBD1 (5 bases). Germline V gives CDR1 MNHEY, CDR2 SMNVEV (reference sequence). This CDR3 has 17 amino acids. V was trimmed by 3 bases and J by 4 bases, leaving 18 bases between them. DNA for the CDR3: TGTGCCAGCAGTTTTGAAGGGGTGACAGCAAGTAATGAAAAACTGTTTTTT. This sequence encodes CASSFEGVTASNEKLFF.